The sequence of this T cell receptor beta chain was determined in a study of tumor and adjacent non-tumor tissue in lung cancer. The template was RNA from unsorted bulk tissue. The normal lung tissue was taken more than 3 cm from the tumor edge. Study-level results: Shorter survival was associated with higher TCR diversity in tumors. Tumor repertoires had a smaller top 100 clone share than normal lung.

This clonotype was seen more than once but under ten times. Its specificity is not known. It may be a read error: a sequence one base away is much more abundant. Without the conserved terminal phenylalanine or tryptophan, this CDR3 likely stems from a read error. TCRbeta libraries were built with three rounds of nested PCR, modified from ARM-PCR. MiXCR, applied by TCRdb to the multiplex PCR reads, yields one record per CDR3 protein. The data hold 85,000 or so distinct CDR3 sequences, with 75% to 85% observed a single time. The germline V gene encodes CDR1 GTSNPN and CDR2 SVGIG (reference sequence). The CDR3 spans 12 residues. Trimming removed 1 base from V and 3 bases from J, with 7 bases in between.

The J gene is TRBJ2-7, the V gene TRBV30; unclear D gene. The sequence was obtained from a woman between 50 and 59 years old with non-small cell lung cancer. Sequences were obtained from distant non-tumor lung tissue. In nucleotides, the CDR3 is TGTGCCTGGAGTGCGACCCACTACGAGCAGTACCTC. Translation gives CAWSATHYEQYL.